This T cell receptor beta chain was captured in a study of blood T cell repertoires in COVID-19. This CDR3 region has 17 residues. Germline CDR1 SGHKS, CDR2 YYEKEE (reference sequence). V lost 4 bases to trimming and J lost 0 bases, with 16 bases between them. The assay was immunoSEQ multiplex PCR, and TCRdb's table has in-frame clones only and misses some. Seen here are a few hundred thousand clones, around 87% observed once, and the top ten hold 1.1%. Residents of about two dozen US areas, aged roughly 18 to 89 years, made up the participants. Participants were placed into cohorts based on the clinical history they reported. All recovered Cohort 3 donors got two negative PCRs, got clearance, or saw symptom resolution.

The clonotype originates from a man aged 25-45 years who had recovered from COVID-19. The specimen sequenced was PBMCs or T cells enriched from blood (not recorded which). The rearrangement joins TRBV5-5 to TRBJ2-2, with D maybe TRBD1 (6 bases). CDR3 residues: CASSLNRATANTGELFF. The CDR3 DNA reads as TGTGCCAGCAGCCTTAACAGGGCCACCGCGAACACCGGGGAGCTGTTTTTT.